The clone carrying this T cell receptor (beta chain) was picked up many times. Antigen unknown. The data belong to a study of regulatory T cells in long-lasting Graves disease. Study-wide findings and caveats: Study of thyroid tissue was not done, with only peripheral blood studied.

Arm-PCR with iRepertoire HTBI primers amplified the CDR3 regions for these TCR beta libraries. How the authors handled the data: Gene usage covered approximately 65 TRBV and 11 to 15 TRBJ segments. TCRdb used MiXCR to reprocess the multiplex PCR reads, holding one entry per CDR3 protein. The V and J calls come from TCRdb's annotation, not from the publication. The data hold almost 450,000 distinct CDR3 sequences, with about a sixth observed a single time. As to time point: newly diagnosed GD, antithyroid drugs for less than 3 months. Construction of the TCR library relied on RNA isolated from PBMCs. Each of the patients was recruited from an endocrinology department situated in Xi'an, China. The V segment lost 9 bases and the J segment 4 bases; nucleotides outside the gene matches: 5. Germline V CDR1 and CDR2: SNHLY, FYNNEI. This CDR3 is 13 amino acids long. The same specimen was also included in a second study, on T cells in Graves' hyperthyroidism and ophthalmopathy. That paper adds: Most expanded thyroid clonotypes above 0.001 recurred in blood.

This TCR was sampled from a woman in her thirties with Graves disease. V is TRBV2 and J is TRBJ2-7; 11 bases fit TRBD2. The sample was peripheral blood mononuclear cells (PBMCs), taken at new diagnosis, from a patient treated with antithyroid drugs. CDR3 DNA: TGTGCCAGGCGGACTAGCGGGTCTTACGAGCAGTACTTC. It codes for CARRTSGSYEQYF.